At least ten counts were recorded for the clone carrying this T cell receptor (beta chain). Molecular barcoding with unique molecular identifiers was used for the TCRbeta library. One entry per CDR3 protein results from TCRdb running MiXCR on the PCR reads. The table has fewer than 250,000 distinct CDR3 sequences, around a sixth seen once. The data were taken from a study of T-cell reconstitution after alpha-beta-depleted transplantation in children. The germline gives CDR1 DFQATT, CDR2 SNEGSKA (reference sequence). The CDR3 totals 14 residues. The V and J ends lost 3 bases and 1 base respectively, with 13 bases between them.

The clonotype originates from a male patient aged 2-15 years who had a stem cell transplant for acute lymphoblastic leukemia, so the T cells may come from the graft donor. The material was PBMCs, mostly from graft donor cells, obtained 360 days after TCRalphabeta/CD19-depleted stem cell transplant. The rearrangement links TRBV20-1 to TRBJ2-7, with D perhaps matching TRBD1 (6 bases). The CDR3 bases are TGCAGTGCTAGCCCGGACAGTAGTTCCTACGAGCAGTACTTC. It encodes CSASPDSSSYEQYF.